The present T cell receptor beta chain was sequenced within a study of graft-versus-host responses after intestinal transplantation (dated by TCRdb to the early 2020s). With regard to the full study: Multivisceral, liver-intestinal, or isolated intestinal transplants were received by the recipients. Every recipient was given anti-thymocyte globulin induction, then maintenance tacrolimus and steroids for 2 to 4 years. After intestinal transplantation, graft-versus-host and host-versus-graft alloreactive T cell clones were followed in the graft, circulation and bone marrow using bulk TCR-beta CDR3 sequencing. To identify alloreactive clones, pre-transplant mixed lymphocyte reaction products were sequenced and then compared with unstimulated pre-transplant donor and recipient T cells. A cohort of about two dozen intestinal transplant recipients, including one retransplant, was enrolled, and a few patients lacking pretransplant specimens were excluded. A peak of at least 4% donor T cells among recipient peripheral blood mononuclear cells was the definition used for donor T cell macrochimerism. Instead of going to the commercial service, samples from a few later patients were sequenced in-house on an Illumina MiSeq and processed with MiXCR.

Blood samples were collected up to 4 times in the first month after transplant and then at least monthly when available. Preparation of the library involved the immunoSEQ multiplex PCR assay. High-throughput TCR-beta CDR3 sequencing of genomic DNA from most patients was performed by Adaptive Biotechnologies. Concerning the study's data processing: Adaptive's ImmunoSEQ software was the source of the TCR sequencing data for roughly 19 patients, while three other patients were processed with MiXCR and VDJtools. CDR3 nucleotide sequences shared by donor and recipient were removed because the origin of these sequences could not be assigned. To be classed as alloreactive, a clone needed at least 2-fold expansion over unstimulated cells and a minimum CFSE-low frequency of 0.002% (template counts) or 0.001% (read counts). Clones detected in sequenced pre-transplant spleen, lymph node, or MLR CFSE-low populations of the donor or recipient were defined as mappable. The cumulative frequency of alloreactive clones was calculated as a percentage of all sequences, weighted by copy number. Held by TCRdb, this immuneACCESS table contains in-frame sequences only and omits some clones. Under half of the omission traces to an unresolved V gene where checked; the cause of the rest is unknown. The V and J calls and clone size are taken from that table; D and trimming were inferred from the DNA. The sample records approximately 12,000 clones, about 81% of which are singletons. The ten largest clones take up 8.5% to 9% of the sample.

Results and caveats for the whole study, not just this receptor: The relatively low number and heterogeneity of intestinal transplant patients limited the conclusions. Peak levels of circulating GvH clones were associated with declines in HvG clones early after transplant. GvH clones were found in recipient bone marrow, and some of the GvH clones appeared earlier in ileal mucosa or blood, which is consistent with an intestinal mucosal origin. In patients with donor T cell macrochimerism, the allografts had high GvH to HvG T cell clonal ratios.

The germline V gene encodes CDR1 LGHNA and CDR2 YSLEER. The junction shows trimming of 5 bases on V and 7 bases on J, plus 18 bases between the germline ends. The CDR3, from cysteine to phenylalanine, totals 16 residues. The kept DNA is CDR3 alone, 48 bases in frame from the first base. Note on this clone: Its antigen remains unidentified. No base qualities exist here, and no much larger clone lies one base off it.

This chain joins TRBV4-3 to TRBJ1-6, with TRBD1 as a weak D call on 5 bases. The sample was PBMCs, taken 306 days after intestinal transplant. The receptor was isolated from a human patient who received an intestinal transplant, so some T cells may come from the graft donor. The CDR3 region reads CASSGVGGGLNSPLHF. The bases read TGCGCCAGCAGCGGTGTGGGGGGAGGGCTAAATTCACCCCTCCACTTT.